This T cell receptor (beta chain) was identified during a study of T cells expressing NK-cell markers. Study information: Obtained from sorted CD3+CD56+NKG2C+, CD3+CD56+NKG2C- and CD3+CD56-NKG2C+ T cells were the TCR beta repertoires.

5'RACE template switching built TCR beta cDNA with unique molecular identifiers. TCRdb reprocessed the 5' RACE reads; each CDR3 protein has one entry and no DNA is given. This repertoire comprises 150,000 or so distinct CDR3 sequences; its ten largest clones make up over 35%. The V gene's germline CDR1 is SGHTA and CDR2 FQGNSA. This CDR3 has 13 amino acids. The V call is TRBV7-2, the J call TRBJ1-1; absent DNA, TCRdb's TRBD1 call cannot be checked. The sequenced material came from blood T cells: a sorted CD56 or NKG2C T cell subset, CD4+ or CD8+ T cells, or bulk PBMC T cells (not recorded which). The clonotype originates from a woman aged 45-60 years in good health. Here the CDR3 reads CASSSRVRTEAFF.